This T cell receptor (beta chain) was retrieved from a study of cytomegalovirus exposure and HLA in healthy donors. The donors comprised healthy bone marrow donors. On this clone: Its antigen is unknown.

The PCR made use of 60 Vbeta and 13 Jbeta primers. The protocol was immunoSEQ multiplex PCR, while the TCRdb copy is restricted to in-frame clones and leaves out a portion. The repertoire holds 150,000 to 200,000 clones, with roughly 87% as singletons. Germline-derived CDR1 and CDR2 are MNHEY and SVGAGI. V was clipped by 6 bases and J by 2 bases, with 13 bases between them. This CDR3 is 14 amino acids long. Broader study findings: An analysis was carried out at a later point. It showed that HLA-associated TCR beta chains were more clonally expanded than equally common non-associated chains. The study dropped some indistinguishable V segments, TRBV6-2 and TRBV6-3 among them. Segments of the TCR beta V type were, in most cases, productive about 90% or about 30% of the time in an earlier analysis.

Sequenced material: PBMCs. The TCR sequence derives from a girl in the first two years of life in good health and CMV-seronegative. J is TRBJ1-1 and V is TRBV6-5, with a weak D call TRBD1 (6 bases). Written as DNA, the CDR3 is TGTGCCAGCAGCCAGACAGGAGTTAACACTGAAGCTTTCTTT. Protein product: CASSQTGVNTEAFF.